This T cell receptor (beta chain) was documented in a study of T cells in Graves' hyperthyroidism and ophthalmopathy. Uncontrolled infection, other autoimmune disease, pregnancy or lactation barred patients from enrollment. Diagnosis rested on symptoms, serum thyroxine and TRAb, thyroid ultrasound, and orbital computed tomography. Fresh peripheral blood, 8 to 10 ml, was the source of the PBMCs. CDR3 length equals 12 residues. In germline, CDR1 is DFQATT, CDR2 SNEGSKA (reference sequence). Trimming took off 3 bases at V and 8 bases at J, with 13 bases between the two ends. Amplified TCR beta CDR3 regions came from RNA transcripts. An initial round of RT-PCR targeting the TCR CDR3 relied on the HTBI primer set. TCRdb re-analysed the multiplex PCR reads in MiXCR, keeping a single row per CDR3 protein. The data contain approximately 490,000 distinct CDR3 sequences, approximately 23% of them singletons.

Study-wide results and caveats: Most thyroid clonotypes that were expanded above 0.001 also turned up in blood.

This clonotype was seen only a few times. The antigen remains undetermined. The clonotype comes from a woman aged 70-85 years with Graves' ophthalmopathy. Source material: blood. The gene calls are TRBV20-1 and TRBJ1-2; maybe TRBD1 (5 bases). The CDR3 coding sequence is TGCAGTGCTAGGAGCAGGGTGGGCGGCTACACCTTC. Translated: CSARSRVGGYTF.